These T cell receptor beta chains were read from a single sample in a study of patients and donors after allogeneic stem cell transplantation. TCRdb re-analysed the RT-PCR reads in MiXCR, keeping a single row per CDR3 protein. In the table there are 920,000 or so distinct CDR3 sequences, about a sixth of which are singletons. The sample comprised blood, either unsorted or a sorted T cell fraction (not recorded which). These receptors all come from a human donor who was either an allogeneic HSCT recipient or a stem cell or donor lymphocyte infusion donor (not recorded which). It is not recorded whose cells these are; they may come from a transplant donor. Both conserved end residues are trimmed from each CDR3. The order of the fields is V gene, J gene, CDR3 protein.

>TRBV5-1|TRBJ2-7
ASSRPGDSYEQY
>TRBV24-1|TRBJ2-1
ATSDYPGRAYNEQF
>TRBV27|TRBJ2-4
ASSFISNAAKNIQY
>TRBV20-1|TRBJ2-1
SARDLTSYNEQF
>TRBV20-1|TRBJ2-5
SAHGVAGGWETQY
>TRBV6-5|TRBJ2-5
ASSYFGGSKTQY
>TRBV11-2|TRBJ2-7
ASSAYYRSSYEQY
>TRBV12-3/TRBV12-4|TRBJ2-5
ASSYRGRVETQY
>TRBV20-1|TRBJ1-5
SARDSGTVNQPQH
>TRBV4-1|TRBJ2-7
ASSPTSGTFTYEQY
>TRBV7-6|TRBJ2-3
ASSLGVKDTQY
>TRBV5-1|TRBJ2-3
ASSLTGGASDTQY
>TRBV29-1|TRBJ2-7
SVDITGKGSYEQY
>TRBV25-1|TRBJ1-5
ASSETQGLNQPQH
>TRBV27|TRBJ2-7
ASSLFVESGREGDEQY
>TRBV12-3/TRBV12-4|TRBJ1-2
ASSYGQGESSYT
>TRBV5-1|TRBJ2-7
ASSLESSGRSYEQY
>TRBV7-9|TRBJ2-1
ASSLSRLADEQF
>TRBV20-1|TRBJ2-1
SADSGSSYNEQF
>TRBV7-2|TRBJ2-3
ASGNLGTDTQY
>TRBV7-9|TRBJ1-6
ASSFGELYSPLH
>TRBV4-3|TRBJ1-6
ASSQDAGGDSPLH
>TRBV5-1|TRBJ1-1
ASSLGQQGKGAF
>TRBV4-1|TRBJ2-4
ASAGSISKNIQY
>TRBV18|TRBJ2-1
ASSPSGEIRNEQF
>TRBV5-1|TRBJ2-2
ASRGERTNTGELF
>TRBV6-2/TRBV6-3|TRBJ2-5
ASSYSRQETQY
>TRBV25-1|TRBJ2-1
ASREGFGNEQF
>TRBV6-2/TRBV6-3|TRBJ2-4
ASSYPLAGAKNIQY
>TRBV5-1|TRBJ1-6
ASRMAGDSPLH
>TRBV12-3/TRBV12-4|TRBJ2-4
ASREAGGPGKNIQY
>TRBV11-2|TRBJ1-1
ASSPDRAEAF
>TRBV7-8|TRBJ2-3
AGGGGPSTDTQY
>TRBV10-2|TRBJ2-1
ASPPDRGFNNEQF
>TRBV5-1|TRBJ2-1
ASSARTGGSNEQF